The rows below give T cell receptor beta chains drawn from one sample of a study of OX40 agonist ivuxolimab in advanced cancers. Sequencing was performed with immunoSEQ multiplex PCR; in TCRdb, only in-frame clones are kept and a portion is missing. Of 55,000 to 70,000 clones in the sample, 75% to 90% were seen once. The sample here was CD4+ or CD8+ T cells sorted from blood, taken in a trial of the OX40 agonist ivuxolimab. The receptor source for this set is an adult with an advanced solid tumor such as melanoma, head and neck, liver or kidney cancer. The CDR3 runs from the conserved cysteine through the conserved F or W. The D gene is left open where the match is weak. Only some rows state a clone size, as once, few, many or a class for expanded clones.

TRBV25-1	TRBJ1-2	-	TRBD1	CASSPNTGEANYGYTF	TGTGCCAGCAGTCCAAATACAGGGGAAGCTAACTATGGCTACACCTTC
TRBV28	TRBJ1-2	once	-	CASSYRETNYGYTF	TGTGCCAGCAGTTACAGGGAAACCAACTATGGCTACACCTTC
TRBV19	TRBJ1-2	-	-	CASKLSAGSNYGYTF	TGTGCCAGTAAACTTTCGGCAGGGAGTAACTATGGCTACACCTTC
TRBV27	TRBJ1-4	-	TRBD1	CASSSGQGGYEKLFF	TGTGCCAGCAGTTCAGGACAGGGGGGATATGAAAAACTGTTTTTT
TRBV27	TRBJ2-1	few	TRBD2	CASSLSVAGGPDEQFF	TGTGCCAGCAGTTTATCGGTAGCGGGAGGGCCCGATGAGCAGTTCTTC
TRBV19	TRBJ1-5	once	-	CASSSDRMGPQHF	TGTGCCAGTAGTTCGGACCGCATGGGGCCCCAGCATTTT
TRBV6-5	TRBJ2-3	-	TRBD2	CASTSGLAGPDTQYF	TGTGCCAGCACCTCAGGACTAGCGGGGCCAGATACGCAGTATTTT
TRBV14	TRBJ2-7	once	-	CASSQASGPHEQYF	TGTGCCAGCAGCCAAGCCTCAGGGCCCCACGAGCAGTACTTC
TRBV7-3	TRBJ2-3	-	-	CASSLGGSGTDTQYF	TGTGCCAGCAGCTTAGGAGGGTCCGGCACAGATACGCAGTATTTT
TRBV5-4	TRBJ2-2	-	TRBD2	CASSSLAGASTGELFF	TGTGCCAGCAGCTCCCTAGCGGGAGCTAGCACCGGGGAGCTGTTTTTT
TRBV6-5	TRBJ2-7	-	-	CASTQRPGALYEQYF	TGTGCCAGCACTCAGCGGCCCGGGGCACTCTACGAGCAGTACTTC
TRBV27	TRBJ1-1	-	-	CASSKRPTFMNTEAFF	TGTGCCAGCAGTAAGCGCCCGACCTTTATGAACACTGAAGCTTTCTTT
TRBV10-3	TRBJ2-1	-	-	CAISDTTGTNEQFF	TGTGCCATCAGTGATACGACAGGTACCAATGAGCAGTTCTTC
TRBV6-5	TRBJ2-1	-	TRBD1	CASSYSDRYNEQFF	TGTGCCAGCAGTTACTCGGACAGGTACAATGAGCAGTTCTTC
TRBV19	TRBJ2-6	-	-	CASTQSSSSGANVLTF	TGTGCCAGTACTCAAAGTTCCTCCTCTGGGGCCAACGTCCTGACTTTC
TRBV10-3	TRBJ2-3	-	-	CAIGRTDTQYF	TGTGCCATCGGACGCACAGATACGCAGTATTTT
TRBV11-3	TRBJ2-7	-	-	CASSQGGYEQYF	TGTGCCAGCAGCCAGGGGGGCTACGAGCAGTACTTC
TRBV15	TRBJ1-2	-	-	CATSSGQFYGYTF	TGTGCCACCAGCTCAGGACAGTTCTATGGCTACACCTTC
TRBV5-1	TRBJ2-6	once	TRBD2	CASSFGGGPLTSGANVLTF	TGCGCCAGCAGCTTCGGCGGGGGGCCTCTAACCTCTGGGGCCAACGTCCTGACTTTC
TRBV27	TRBJ2-6	-	-	CASSPQGYGANVLTF	TGTGCCAGCAGTCCTCAGGGATACGGGGCCAACGTCCTGACTTTC
TRBV6-1	TRBJ2-2	-	-	CASRRFESSGELFF	TGTGCCAGCCGGCGATTTGAGTCGAGCGGGGAGCTGTTTTTT
TRBV4-2	TRBJ2-3	-	-	CASSQFREDTQYF	TGTGCCAGCAGCCAATTCCGGGAGGATACGCAGTATTTT
TRBV6-1	TRBJ1-5	-	-	CASSEVRGRNQPQHF	TGTGCCAGCAGTGAGGTTAGGGGCCGCAATCAGCCCCAGCATTTT
TRBV6-5	TRBJ1-1	-	TRBD1	CASSRQGEAFF	TGTGCCAGCAGTAGACAGGGAGAAGCTTTCTTT
TRBV5-4	TRBJ1-2	-	-	CASSLKDRLGGYTF	TGTGCCAGCAGCCTTAAGGACAGACTCGGTGGCTACACCTTC
TRBV13	TRBJ1-2	-	TRBD1	CASSPGQGRYGYTF	TGTGCCAGCAGCCCAGGACAGGGTCGCTATGGCTACACCTTC
TRBV7-9	TRBJ1-2	-	-	CASSARPGPAAGYTF	TGTGCCAGCAGCGCCAGGCCGGGCCCTGCGGCGGGCTACACCTTC
TRBV7-3	TRBJ2-1	-	TRBD2	CASSIGLAGHNEQFF	TGTGCCAGCAGCATCGGACTAGCGGGCCACAATGAGCAGTTCTTC
TRBV5-4	TRBJ2-5	-	-	CASSLVGVETQYF	TGTGCCAGCAGCTTGGTAGGGGTGGAGACCCAGTACTTC
TRBV27	TRBJ1-4	-	TRBD1	CASSLGGQPNEKLFF	TGTGCCAGCAGTTTAGGGGGACAGCCGAATGAAAAACTGTTTTTT
TRBV27	TRBJ1-6	-	-	CASSLRGDRSPLHF	TGTGCCAGCAGTTTAAGGGGGGATCGGTCACCCCTCCACTTT
TRBV7-9	TRBJ2-5	-	-	CASSPSRGQTQYF	TGTGCCAGCAGCCCGTCTCGGGGGCAGACCCAGTACTTC
TRBV6-6	TRBJ2-7	-	-	CASSLGSVGVVYEQYF	TGTGCCAGCAGCCTGGGTTCGGTCGGGGTCGTCTACGAGCAGTACTTC
TRBV28	TRBJ2-7	-	-	CASSSGLLGEQYF	TGTGCCAGCAGTTCTGGACTCCTAGGGGAGCAGTACTTC
TRBV5-1	TRBJ1-2	-	TRBD1	CASSLGQGRYGYTF	TGCGCCAGCAGCCTTGGACAGGGGCGCTATGGCTACACCTTC
TRBV28	TRBJ2-7	-	TRBD1	CASRQGDYEQYF	TGTGCCAGCAGACAGGGGGACTACGAGCAGTACTTC
TRBV7-2	TRBJ1-2	-	-	CASSLDYSETYGYTF	TGTGCCAGCAGCTTAGATTACTCGGAAACCTATGGCTACACCTTC
TRBV10-3	TRBJ1-1	-	-	CAISDELNTEAFF	TGTGCCATCAGTGACGAACTGAACACTGAAGCTTTCTTT
TRBV14	TRBJ1-1	few	-	CASSRLISGQRNTEAFF	TGTGCCAGCAGCCGACTAATATCAGGACAGCGGAACACTGAAGCTTTCTTT
TRBV2	TRBJ2-5	few	-	CASTEPFPVGRETQYF	TGTGCCAGCACCGAGCCGTTCCCGGTAGGAAGAGAGACCCAGTACTTC
TRBV11-2	TRBJ2-3	-	-	CASSALALRRGSTDTQYF	TGTGCCAGCAGTGCCCTCGCCCTGAGGAGGGGCAGCACAGATACGCAGTATTTT
TRBV11-1	TRBJ1-4	few	-	CASSRAPNEKLFF	TGTGCCAGCAGCAGGGCACCTAATGAAAAACTGTTTTTT